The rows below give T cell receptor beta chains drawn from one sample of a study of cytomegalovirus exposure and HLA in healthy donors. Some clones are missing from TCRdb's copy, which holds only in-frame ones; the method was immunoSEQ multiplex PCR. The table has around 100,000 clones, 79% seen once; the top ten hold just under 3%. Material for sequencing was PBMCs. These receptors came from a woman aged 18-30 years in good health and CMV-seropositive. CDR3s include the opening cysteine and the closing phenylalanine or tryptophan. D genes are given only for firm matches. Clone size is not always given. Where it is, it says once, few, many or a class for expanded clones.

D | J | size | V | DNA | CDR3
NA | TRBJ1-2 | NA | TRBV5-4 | TGTGCCAGCAGCTGGGCCGCTAAGGACTATGGCTACACCTTC | CASSWAAKDYGYTF
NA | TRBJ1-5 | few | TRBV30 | TGTGCCTGGAGTGCAGGGGTCCTTAGCAATCAGCCCCAGCATTTT | CAWSAGVLSNQPQHF
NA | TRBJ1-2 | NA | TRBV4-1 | TGCGACAGCAGCCAAGATTCACGGGGTGGCTACAACTTC | CDSSQDSRGGYNF
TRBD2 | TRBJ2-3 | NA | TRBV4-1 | TGCGCCAGCAGCCAAGTGGGGGGGGAGAATACGCAGTATTTT | CASSQVGGENTQYF
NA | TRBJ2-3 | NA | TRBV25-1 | TGTGCCAGCAGTGAGTCGGCAGATACGCAGTATTTT | CASSESADTQYF
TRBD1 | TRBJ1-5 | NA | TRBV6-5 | TGTGCCACCCGAGCCGGGACAGGGCATCAGCCCCAGCATTTT | CATRAGTGHQPQHF
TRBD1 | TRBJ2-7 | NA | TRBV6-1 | TGTGCCAGCAGTGAGACTCACAGGGGGCGAGGCTACGAGCAGTACTTC | CASSETHRGRGYEQYF
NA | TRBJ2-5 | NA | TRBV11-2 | TGTGCCAGCAGCTTAGACAACCAAGAGACCCAGTACTTC | CASSLDNQETQYF
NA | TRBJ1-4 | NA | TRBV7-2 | TGTGCCAGCAGCTTAGGCGGGTCGGCTATTAATGAAAAACTGTTTTTT | CASSLGGSAINEKLFF
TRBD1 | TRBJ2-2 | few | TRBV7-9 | TGTGCCAGCAGCTCACACCCTACAGGGGGCACAAACACCGGGGAGCTGTTTTTT | CASSSHPTGGTNTGELFF
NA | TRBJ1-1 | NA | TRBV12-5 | TGTGCTAGTGGTTTTCTACTTTCGAGTCAGGCTACTGAAGCTTTCTTT | CASGFLLSSQATEAFF
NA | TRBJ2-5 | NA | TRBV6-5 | TGTGCCAGCAGTTCCTTCTCGACCCTGGCGGGGACCCAGTACTTC | CASSSFSTLAGTQYF